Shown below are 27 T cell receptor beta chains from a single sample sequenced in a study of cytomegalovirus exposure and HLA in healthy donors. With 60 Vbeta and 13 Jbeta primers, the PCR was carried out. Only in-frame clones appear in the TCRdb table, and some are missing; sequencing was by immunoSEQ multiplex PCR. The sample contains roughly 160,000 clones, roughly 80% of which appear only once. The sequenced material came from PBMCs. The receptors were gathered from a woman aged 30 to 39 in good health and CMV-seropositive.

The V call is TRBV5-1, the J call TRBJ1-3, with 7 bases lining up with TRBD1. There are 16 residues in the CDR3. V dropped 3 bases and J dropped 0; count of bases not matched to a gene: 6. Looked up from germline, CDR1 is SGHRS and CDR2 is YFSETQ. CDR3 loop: CASSSTGDPSGNTIYF. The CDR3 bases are TGCGCCAGCAGCTCAACAGGGGATCCCTCTGGAAACACCATATATTTT.

The CDR3 region has the DNA TGTGCCAGCAGCCCCAACCCCCCTCGACAGGGGAGGCGAGAGACCCAGTACTTC. Translated, it gives CASSPNPPRQGRRETQYF. The chain carries TRBV7-9 and TRBJ2-5; 8 nucleotides line up with TRBD1. Germline values: CDR1 SEHNR, CDR2 FQNEAQ (reference sequence). There are 18 residues in the CDR3. V was pared by 5 bases and J by 4 bases, with 18 bases of the junction left unmatched.

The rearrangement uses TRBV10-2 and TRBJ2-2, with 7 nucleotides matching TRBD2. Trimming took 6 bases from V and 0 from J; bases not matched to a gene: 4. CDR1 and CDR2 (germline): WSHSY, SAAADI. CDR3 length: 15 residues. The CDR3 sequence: CASRGGTPNTGELFF. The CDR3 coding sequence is TGCGCCAGCAGGGGAGGGACGCCGAACACCGGGGAGCTGTTTTTT.

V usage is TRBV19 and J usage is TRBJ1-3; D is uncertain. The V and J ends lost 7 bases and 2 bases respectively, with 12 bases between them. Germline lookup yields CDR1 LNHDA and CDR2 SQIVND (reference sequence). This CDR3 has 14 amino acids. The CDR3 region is CASKWRATGNTIYF. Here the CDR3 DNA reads TGTGCCAGTAAGTGGCGGGCTACTGGAAACACCATATATTTT.

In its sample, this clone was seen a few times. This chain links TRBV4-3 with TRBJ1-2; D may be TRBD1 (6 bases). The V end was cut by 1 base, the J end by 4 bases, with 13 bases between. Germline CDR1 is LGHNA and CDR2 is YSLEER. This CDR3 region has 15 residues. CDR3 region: CASSQGFGRGYGYTF. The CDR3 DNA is TGCGCCAGCAGCCAAGGGTTCGGCAGGGGCTATGGCTACACCTTC.

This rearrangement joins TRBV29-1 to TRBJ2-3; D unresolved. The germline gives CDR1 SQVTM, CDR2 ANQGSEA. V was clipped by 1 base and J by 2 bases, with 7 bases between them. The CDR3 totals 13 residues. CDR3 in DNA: TGCAGCGTTGAAGGCACAGTCACAGATACGCAGTATTTT. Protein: CSVEGTVTDTQYF.

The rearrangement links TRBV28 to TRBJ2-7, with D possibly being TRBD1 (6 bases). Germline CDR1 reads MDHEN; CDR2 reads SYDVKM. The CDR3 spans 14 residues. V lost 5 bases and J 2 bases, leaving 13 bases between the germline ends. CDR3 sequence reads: CASSPGTPPYEQYF. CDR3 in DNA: TGTGCCAGCAGTCCCGGGACACCTCCCTACGAGCAGTACTTC.

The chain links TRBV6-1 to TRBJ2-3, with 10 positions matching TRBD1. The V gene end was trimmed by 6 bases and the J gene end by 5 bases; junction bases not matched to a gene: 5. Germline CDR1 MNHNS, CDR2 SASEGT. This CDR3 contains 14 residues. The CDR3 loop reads CASSWTGGKDTQYF. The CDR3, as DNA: TGTGCCAGCAGCTGGACAGGGGGGAAAGATACGCAGTATTTT.

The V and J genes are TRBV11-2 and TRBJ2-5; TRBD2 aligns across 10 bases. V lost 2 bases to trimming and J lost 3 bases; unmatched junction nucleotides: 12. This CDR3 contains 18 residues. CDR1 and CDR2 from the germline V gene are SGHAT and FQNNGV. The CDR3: CASSLMGSASGGKETQYF. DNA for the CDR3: TGTGCCAGCAGCTTAATGGGGTCGGCTAGCGGGGGAAAAGAGACCCAGTACTTC.

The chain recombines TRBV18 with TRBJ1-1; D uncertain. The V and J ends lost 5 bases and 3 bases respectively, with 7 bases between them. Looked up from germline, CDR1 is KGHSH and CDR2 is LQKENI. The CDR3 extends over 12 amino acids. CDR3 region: CASSAAHTEAFF. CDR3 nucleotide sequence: TGTGCCAGCTCAGCAGCGCACACTGAAGCTTTCTTT.

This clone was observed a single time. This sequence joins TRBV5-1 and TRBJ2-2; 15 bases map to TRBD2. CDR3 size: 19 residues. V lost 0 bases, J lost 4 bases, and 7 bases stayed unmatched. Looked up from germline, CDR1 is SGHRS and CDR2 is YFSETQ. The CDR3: CASSLARTSGGAGTGELFF. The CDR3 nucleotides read TGCGCCAGCAGCTTGGCGAGGACTAGCGGGGGGGCCGGCACCGGGGAGCTGTTTTTT.

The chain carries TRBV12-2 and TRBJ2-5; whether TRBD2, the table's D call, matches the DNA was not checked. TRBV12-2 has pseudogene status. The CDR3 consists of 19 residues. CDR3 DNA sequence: TGTGCAAGTCGCTTCCCCGGACTAGCGGGGGGACCACGGCAAGAGACCCAGTACTTC. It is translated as CASRFPGLAGGPRQETQYF.

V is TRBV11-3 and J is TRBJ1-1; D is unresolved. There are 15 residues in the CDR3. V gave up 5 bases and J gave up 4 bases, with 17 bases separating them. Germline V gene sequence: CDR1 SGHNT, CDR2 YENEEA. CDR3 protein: CASSASPGRATEAFF. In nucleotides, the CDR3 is TGTGCCAGCAGCGCCAGCCCTGGGAGGGCCACTGAAGCTTTCTTT.

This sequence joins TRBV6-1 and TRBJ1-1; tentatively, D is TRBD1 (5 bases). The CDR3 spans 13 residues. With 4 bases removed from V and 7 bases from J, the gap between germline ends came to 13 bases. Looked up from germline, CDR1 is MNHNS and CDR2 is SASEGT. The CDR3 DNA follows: TGTGCCAGCAGTGCACCCGGCAGGGATGAAGCTTTCTTT. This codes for CASSAPGRDEAFF.

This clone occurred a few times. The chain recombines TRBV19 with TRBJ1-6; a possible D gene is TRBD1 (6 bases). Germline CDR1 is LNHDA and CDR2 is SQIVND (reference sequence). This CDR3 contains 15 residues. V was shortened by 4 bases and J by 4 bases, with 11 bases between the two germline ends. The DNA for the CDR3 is TGTGCCAGTAGTAAGAGGACAGTTTATAATTCACCCCTCCACTTT. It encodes CASSKRTVYNSPLHF.

The CDR3 DNA is TGTGCCAGCAGTTTCCACCCGCGAACTGAAGCTTTCTTT. Translation gives CASSFHPRTEAFF. The chain is built from TRBV28 and TRBJ1-1, with D hard to call. The V and J ends lost 3 bases and 5 bases respectively, with 10 bases between them. This CDR3 spans 13 amino acids. Germline-derived CDR1 and CDR2 are MDHEN and SYDVKM.

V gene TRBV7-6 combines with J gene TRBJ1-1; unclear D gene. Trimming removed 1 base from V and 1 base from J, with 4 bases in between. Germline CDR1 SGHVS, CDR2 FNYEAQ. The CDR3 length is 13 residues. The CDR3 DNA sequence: TGTGCCAGCAGCTTAGACACGAACACTGAAGCTTTCTTT. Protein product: CASSLDTNTEAFF.

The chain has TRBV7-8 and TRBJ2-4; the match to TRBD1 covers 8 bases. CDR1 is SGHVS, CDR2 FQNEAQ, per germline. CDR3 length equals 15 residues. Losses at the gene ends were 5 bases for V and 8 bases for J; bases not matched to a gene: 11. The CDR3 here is CASSTLPDRADIQYF. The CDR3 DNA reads TGTGCCAGCAGCACCCTACCGGACAGGGCGGACATTCAGTACTTC.

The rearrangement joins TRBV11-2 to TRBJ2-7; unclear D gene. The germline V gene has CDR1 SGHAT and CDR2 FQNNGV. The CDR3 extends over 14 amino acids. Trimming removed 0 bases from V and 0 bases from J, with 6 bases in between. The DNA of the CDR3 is TGTGCCAGCAGCTTAGATCACAGCTCCTACGAGCAGTACTTC. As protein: CASSLDHSSYEQYF.

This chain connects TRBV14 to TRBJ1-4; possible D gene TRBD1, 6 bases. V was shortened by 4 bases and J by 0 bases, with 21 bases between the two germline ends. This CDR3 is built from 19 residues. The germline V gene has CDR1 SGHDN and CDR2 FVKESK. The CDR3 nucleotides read TGTGCCAGCAGCCCCGCTCCCGGGGACACCCGCGCAACTAATGAAAAACTGTTTTTT. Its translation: CASSPAPGDTRATNEKLFF.

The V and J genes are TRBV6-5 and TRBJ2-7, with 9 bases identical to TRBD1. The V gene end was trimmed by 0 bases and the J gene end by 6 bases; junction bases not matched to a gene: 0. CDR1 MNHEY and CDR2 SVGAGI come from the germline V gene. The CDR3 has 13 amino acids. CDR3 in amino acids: CASSYSDRGEQYF. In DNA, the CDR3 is TGTGCCAGCAGTTACTCGGACAGGGGCGAGCAGTACTTC.

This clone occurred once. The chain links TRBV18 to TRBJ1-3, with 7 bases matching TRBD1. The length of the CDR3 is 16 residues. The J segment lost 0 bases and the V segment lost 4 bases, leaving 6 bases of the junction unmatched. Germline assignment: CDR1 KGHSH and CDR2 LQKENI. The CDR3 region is CASSQPGQRSGNTIYF. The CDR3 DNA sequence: TGTGCCAGCTCACAGCCGGGACAGCGCTCTGGAAACACCATATATTTT.

In DNA, the CDR3 is TGTGCCAGCAGCTTCTGGGGGGGCAGGGGGCAGTACGAGCAGTACTTC. Translation gives CASSFWGGRGQYEQYF. The rearrangement uses TRBV7-2 and TRBJ2-7, with a weak D call TRBD1 (8 bases). Trimming took off 3 bases at V and 4 bases at J, with 19 bases between the two ends. The CDR3 is 16 residues long. Germline values: CDR1 SGHTA, CDR2 FQGNSA.

CDR3 residues: CASSVDPGENTIYF. The CDR3, as DNA: TGTGCCAGCAGCGTAGATCCAGGGGAAAACACCATATATTTT. The rearrangement joins TRBV9 to TRBJ1-3, with TRBD1 as a possible D gene (6 bases). Germline assignment: CDR1 SGDLS and CDR2 YYNGEE. There are 14 residues in the CDR3. The V end lost 0 bases, the J end lost 6 bases, and 10 bases lay between the germline ends.

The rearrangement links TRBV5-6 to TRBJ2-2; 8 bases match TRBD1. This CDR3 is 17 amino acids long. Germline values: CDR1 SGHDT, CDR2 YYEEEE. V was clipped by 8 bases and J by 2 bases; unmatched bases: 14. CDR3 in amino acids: CASRRTGSSVNTGELFF. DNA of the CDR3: TGTGCCAGTAGAAGGACAGGGTCATCAGTCAACACCGGGGAGCTGTTTTTT. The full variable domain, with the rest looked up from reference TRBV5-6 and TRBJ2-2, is DAGVTQSPTHLIKTRGQQVTLRCSPKSGHDTVSWYQQALGQGPQFIFQYYEEEERQRGNFPDRFSGHQFPNYSSELNVNALLLGDSALYLCASRRTGSSVNTGELFFGEGSRLTVL.

CDR3 residues: CATSRDARQAGQPQHF. The CDR3, as DNA: TGTGCCACCAGCAGAGATGCTCGACAGGCCGGTCAGCCCCAGCATTTT. The chain recombines TRBV15 with TRBJ1-5; perhaps TRBD1 as D (6 bases). The CDR3 is made up of 16 amino acids. Trimming shortened V by 0 bases and J by 6 bases, and 15 bases separated the two germline ends. CDR1 is LNHNV, CDR2 YYDKDF, per germline (reference sequence). The variable domain in full, completed from reference TRBV15 and TRBJ1-5, reads DAMVIQNPRYQVTQFGKPVTLSCSQTLNHNVMYWYQQKSSQAPKLLFHYYDKDFNNEADTPDNFQSRRPNTSFCFLDIRSPGLGDTAMYLCATSRDARQAGQPQHFGDGTRLSIL.

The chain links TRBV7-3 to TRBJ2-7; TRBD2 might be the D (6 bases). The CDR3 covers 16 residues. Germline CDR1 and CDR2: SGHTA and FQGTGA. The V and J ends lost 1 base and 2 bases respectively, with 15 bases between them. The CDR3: CASSLKAGLRPYEQYF. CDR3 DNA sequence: TGTGCCAGCAGCTTAAAGGCGGGGTTGAGGCCCTACGAGCAGTACTTC.